This T cell receptor beta chain was captured in a study of T cell responses to AZD1222 COVID-19 vaccine. V lost 4 bases and J 0 bases, leaving 19 bases between the germline ends. The CDR3 length is 18 residues. Germline V gives CDR1 LNHDA, CDR2 SQIVND (reference sequence). This clone was observed once. Its specificity is unknown. The study, taken as a whole, reports: Among those given AZD1222, only six were seropositive at baseline. Spike-specific TCR breadth and depth went up after people got two AZD1222 doses. Repertoire sampling occurred only after the peak T cell response. Most donors were white British, females outnumbered males, and clonal diversity was possibly underestimated.

Sequencing used immunoSEQ multiplex PCR; TCRdb keeps in-frame clones, though not all of them. This sample yields some 100,000 clones, of which approximately 88% are seen a single time; 16% belongs to the top ten. The sequence was obtained from an adult in good health. Material: peripheral blood, obtained on day 0 of AZD1222 vaccination. The chain combines TRBV19 with TRBJ1-5; perhaps TRBD1 as D (6 bases). Here the CDR3 reads CASSNKGGPGYSNQPQHF. CDR3 sequence (DNA): TGTGCCAGTAGTAACAAAGGGGGGCCCGGTTATAGCAATCAGCCCCAGCATTTT.